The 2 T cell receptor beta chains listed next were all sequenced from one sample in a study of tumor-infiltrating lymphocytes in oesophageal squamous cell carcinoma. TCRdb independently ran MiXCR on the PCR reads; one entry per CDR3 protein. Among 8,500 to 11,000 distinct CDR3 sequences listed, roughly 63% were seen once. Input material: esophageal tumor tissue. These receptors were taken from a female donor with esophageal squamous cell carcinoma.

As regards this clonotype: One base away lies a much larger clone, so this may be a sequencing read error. CDR3 sequence reads: CASSLGGGGHSYNEQYF. As DNA, the CDR3 is TGTGCCAGCAGCTTAGGGGGCGGGGGACACTCCTACAATGAGCAGTACTTC. V gene TRBV7-6 combines with J gene TRBJ2-4; D may be TRBD2 (7 bases). Per germline, CDR1 SGHVS and CDR2 FNYEAQ. Trimming took off 1 base at V and 13 bases at J, with 26 bases between the two ends. The CDR3 is 17 residues long.

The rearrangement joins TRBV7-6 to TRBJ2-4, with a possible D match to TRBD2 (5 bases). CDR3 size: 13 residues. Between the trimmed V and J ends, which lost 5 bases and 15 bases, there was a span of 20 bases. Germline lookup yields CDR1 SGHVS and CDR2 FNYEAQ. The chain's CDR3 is CASSPTGTGELYF. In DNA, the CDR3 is TGTGCCAGCAGCCCGACGGGAACCGGGGAGCTGTACTTC.